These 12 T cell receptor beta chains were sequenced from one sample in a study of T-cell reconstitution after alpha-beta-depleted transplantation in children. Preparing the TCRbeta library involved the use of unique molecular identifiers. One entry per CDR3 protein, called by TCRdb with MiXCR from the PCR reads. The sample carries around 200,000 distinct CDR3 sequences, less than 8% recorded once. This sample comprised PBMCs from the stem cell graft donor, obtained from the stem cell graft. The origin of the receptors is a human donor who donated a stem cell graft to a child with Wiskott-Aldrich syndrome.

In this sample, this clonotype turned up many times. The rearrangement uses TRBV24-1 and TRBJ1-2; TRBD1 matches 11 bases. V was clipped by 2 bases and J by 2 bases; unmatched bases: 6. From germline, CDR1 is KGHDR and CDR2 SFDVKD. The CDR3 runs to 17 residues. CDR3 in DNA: TGTGCCACCAGTGATTGGTCCGGACAGGGGGCGAACTATGGCTACACCTTC. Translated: CATSDWSGQGANYGYTF.

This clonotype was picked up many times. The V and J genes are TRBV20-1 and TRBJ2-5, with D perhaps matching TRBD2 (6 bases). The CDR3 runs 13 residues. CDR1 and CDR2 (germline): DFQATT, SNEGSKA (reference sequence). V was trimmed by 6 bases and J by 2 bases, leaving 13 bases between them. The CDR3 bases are TGCAGTGCCCGAGGAGGGGTTCAAGAGACCCAGTACTTC. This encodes CSARGGVQETQYF.

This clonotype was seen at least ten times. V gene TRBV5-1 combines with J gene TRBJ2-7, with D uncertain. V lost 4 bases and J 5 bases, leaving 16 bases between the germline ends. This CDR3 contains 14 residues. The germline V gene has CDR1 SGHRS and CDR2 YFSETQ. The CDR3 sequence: CASSLNGPENEQYF. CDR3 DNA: TGCGCCAGCAGCCTCAACGGACCAGAAAACGAGCAGTACTTC.

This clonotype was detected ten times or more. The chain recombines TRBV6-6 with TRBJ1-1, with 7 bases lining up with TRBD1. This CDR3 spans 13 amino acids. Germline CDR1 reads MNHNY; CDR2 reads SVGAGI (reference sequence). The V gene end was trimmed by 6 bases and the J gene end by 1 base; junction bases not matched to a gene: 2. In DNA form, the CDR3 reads TGTGCCAGCAGACAGGGGCCGAACACTGAAGCTTTCTTT. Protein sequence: CASRQGPNTEAFF.

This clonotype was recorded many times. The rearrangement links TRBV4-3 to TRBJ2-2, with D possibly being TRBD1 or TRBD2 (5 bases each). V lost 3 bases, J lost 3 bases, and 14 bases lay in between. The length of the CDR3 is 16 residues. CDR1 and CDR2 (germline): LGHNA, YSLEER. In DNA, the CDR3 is TGCGCCAGCAGCCAGGCCGGGACCCGATACACCGGGGAGCTGTTTTTT. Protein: CASSQAGTRYTGELFF.

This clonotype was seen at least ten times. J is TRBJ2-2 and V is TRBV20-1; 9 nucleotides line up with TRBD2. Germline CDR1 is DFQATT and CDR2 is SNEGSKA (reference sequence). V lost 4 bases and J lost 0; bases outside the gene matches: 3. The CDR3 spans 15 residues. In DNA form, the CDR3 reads TGCAGTGCTACCAGCGGGGGGACGAACACCGGGGAGCTGTTTTTT. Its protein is CSATSGGTNTGELFF.

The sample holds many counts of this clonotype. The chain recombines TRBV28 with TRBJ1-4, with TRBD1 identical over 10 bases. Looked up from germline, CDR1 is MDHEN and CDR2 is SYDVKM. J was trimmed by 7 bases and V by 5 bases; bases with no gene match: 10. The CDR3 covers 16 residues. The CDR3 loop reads CASSTLKTGGGEKLFF. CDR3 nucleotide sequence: TGTGCCAGCAGTACGCTCAAGACAGGGGGCGGTGAAAAACTGTTTTTT.

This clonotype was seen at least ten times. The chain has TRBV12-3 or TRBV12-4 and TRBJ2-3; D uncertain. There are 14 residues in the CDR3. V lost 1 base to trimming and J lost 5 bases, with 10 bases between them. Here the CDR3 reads CASSLEEFGDTQYF. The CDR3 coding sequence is TGTGCCAGCAGTTTAGAGGAGTTTGGAGATACGCAGTATTTT.

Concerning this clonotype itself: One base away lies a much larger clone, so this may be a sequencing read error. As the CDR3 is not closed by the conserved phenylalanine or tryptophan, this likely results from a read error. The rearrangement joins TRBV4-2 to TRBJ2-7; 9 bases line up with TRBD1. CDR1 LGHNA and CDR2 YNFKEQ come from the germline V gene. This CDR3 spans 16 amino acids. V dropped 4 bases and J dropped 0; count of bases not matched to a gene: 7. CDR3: CASSLKQGANSYEQYY. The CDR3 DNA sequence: TGTGCCAGCAGCCTAAAACAGGGGGCCAACTCCTACGAGCAGTACTAC.

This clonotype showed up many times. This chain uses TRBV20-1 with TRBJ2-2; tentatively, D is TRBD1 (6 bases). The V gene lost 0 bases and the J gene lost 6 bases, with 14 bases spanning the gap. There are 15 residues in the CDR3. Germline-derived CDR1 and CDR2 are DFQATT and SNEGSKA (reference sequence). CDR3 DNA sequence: TGCAGTGCTAGAGATCCCAAGACAGGACCCGGGGAGCTGTTTTTT. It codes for CSARDPKTGPGELFF.

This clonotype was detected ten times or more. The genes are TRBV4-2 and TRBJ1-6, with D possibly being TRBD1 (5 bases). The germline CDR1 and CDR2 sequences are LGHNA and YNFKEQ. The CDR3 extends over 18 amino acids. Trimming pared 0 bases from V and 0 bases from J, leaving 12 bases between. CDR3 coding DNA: TGTGCCAGCAGCCAAGAATTGGCAGGGAGCTCCTATAATTCACCCCTCCACTTT. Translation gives CASSQELAGSSYNSPLHF.

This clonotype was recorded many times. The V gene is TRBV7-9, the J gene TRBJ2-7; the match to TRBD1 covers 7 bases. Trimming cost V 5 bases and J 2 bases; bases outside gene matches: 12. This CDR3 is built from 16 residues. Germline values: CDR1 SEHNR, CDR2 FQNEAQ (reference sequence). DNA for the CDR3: TGTGCCAGCAGCACACCTATCCGGGACAGCGCCTACGAGCAGTACTTC. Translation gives CASSTPIRDSAYEQYF.